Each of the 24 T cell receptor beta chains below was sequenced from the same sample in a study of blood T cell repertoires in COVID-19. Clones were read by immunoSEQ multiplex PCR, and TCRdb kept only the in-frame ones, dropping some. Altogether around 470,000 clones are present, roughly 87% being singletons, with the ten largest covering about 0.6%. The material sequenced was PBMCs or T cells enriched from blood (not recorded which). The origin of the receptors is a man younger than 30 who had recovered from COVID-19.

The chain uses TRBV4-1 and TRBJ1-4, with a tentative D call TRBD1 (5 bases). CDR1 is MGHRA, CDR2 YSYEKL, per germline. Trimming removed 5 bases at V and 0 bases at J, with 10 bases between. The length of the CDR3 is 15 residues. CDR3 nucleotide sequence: TGCGCCAGCAGCGAACAGGACACAACTAATGAAAAACTGTTTTTT. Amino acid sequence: CASSEQDTTNEKLFF.

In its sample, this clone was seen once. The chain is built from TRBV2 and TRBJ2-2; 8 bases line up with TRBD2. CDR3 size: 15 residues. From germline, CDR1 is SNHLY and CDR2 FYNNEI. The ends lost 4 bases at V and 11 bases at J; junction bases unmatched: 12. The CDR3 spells CASSVGAGDLGELFF. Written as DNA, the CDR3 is TGTGCCAGCAGTGTAGGAGCGGGAGATTTAGGAGAGCTGTTTTTT.

In nucleotides, the CDR3 is TGCGCCAGCAGCTTGGAGGGACTCCCAGGCCGGGAGCAGTACTTC. Its translation: CASSLEGLPGREQYF. The chain has TRBV5-1 and TRBJ2-7, with a weak D call TRBD2 (6 bases). The CDR3 contains 15 residues. Germline CDR1 reads SGHRS; CDR2 reads YFSETQ. Trimming cost V 0 bases and J 7 bases, with 17 bases left between them.

The CDR3 DNA reads TGTGCCAGCAGTGAAGCGACAGGGGTTAATGAAAAACTGTTTTTT. The encoded protein is CASSEATGVNEKLFF. The rearrangement joins TRBV2 to TRBJ1-4; 8 nucleotides agree with TRBD1. The CDR3 contains 15 residues. V lost 0 bases and J lost 4; bases outside the gene matches: 1. Germline V gene data show CDR1 as SNHLY and CDR2 as FYNNEI.

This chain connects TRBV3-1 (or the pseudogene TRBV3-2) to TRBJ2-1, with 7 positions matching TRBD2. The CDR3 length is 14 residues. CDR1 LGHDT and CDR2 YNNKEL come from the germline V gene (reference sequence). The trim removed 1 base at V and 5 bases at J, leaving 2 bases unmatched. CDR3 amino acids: CASSQGLADNEQFF. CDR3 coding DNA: TGTGCCAGCAGCCAAGGGCTAGCGGACAATGAGCAGTTCTTC.

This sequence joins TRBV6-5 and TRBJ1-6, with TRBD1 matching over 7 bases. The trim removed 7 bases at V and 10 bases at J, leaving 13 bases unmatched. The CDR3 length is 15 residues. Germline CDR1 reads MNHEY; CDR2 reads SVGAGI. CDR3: CASTTRQGRESPLHF. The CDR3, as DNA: TGTGCCAGCACCACCCGACAGGGACGGGAATCACCCCTCCACTTT.

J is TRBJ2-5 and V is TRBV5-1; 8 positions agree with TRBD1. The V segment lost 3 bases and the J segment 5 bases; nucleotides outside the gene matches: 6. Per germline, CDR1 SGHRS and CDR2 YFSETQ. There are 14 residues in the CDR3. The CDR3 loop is CASSSQGAWETQYF. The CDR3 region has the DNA TGCGCCAGCAGCTCCCAGGGGGCTTGGGAGACCCAGTACTTC.

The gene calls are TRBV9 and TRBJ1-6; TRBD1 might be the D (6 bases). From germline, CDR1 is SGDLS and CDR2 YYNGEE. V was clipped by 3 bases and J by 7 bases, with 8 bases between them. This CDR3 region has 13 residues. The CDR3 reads CASSAGQNSPLHF. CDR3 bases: TGTGCCAGCAGCGCCGGACAGAATTCACCCCTCCACTTT.

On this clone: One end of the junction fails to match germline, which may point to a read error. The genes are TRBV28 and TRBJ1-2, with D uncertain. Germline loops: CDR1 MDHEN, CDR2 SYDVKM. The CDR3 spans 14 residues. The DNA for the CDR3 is TGTGCCAGCAGTTTAGAGGGAGGGAGGCCGATGGTCGCCTTC. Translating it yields CASSLEGGRPMVAF.

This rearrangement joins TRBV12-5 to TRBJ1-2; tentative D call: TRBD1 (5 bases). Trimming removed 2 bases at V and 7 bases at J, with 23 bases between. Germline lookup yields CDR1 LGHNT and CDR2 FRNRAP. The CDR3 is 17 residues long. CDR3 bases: TGTGCTAGTGGTTTGCCTAACAAAAGGACACCGACGGGTGGCTACACCTTC. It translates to CASGLPNKRTPTGGYTF.

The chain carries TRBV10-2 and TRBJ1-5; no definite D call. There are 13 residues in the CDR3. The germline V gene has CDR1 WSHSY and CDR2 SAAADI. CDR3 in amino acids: CATGGESNQPQHF. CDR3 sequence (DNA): TGCGCTACGGGAGGTGAAAGCAATCAGCCCCAGCATTTT.

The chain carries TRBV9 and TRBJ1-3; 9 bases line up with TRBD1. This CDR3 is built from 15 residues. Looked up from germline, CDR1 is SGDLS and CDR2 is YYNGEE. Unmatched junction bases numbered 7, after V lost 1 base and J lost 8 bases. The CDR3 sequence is CASSVQTGGRDTIYF. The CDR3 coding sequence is TGTGCCAGCAGCGTACAGACAGGGGGAAGGGACACCATATATTTT.

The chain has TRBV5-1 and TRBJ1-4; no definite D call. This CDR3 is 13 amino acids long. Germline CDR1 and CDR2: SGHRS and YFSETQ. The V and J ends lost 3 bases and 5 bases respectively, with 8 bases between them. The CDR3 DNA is TGCGCCAGCAGCTCGTCGGGGAATGAAAAACTGTTTTTT. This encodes CASSSSGNEKLFF.

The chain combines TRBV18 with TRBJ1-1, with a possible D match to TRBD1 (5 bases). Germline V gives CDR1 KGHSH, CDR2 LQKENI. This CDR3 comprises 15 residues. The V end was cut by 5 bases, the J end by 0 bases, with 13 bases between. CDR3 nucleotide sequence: TGTGCCAGCTCAGCAGGGAGGCTGGTGAACACTGAAGCTTTCTTT. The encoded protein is CASSAGRLVNTEAFF.

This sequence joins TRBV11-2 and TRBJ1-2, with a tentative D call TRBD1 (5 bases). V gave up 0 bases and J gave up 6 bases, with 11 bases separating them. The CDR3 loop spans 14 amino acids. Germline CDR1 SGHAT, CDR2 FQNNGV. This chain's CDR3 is CASSLDQGSHGYTF. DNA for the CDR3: TGTGCCAGCAGCTTAGATCAGGGAAGTCATGGCTACACCTTC.

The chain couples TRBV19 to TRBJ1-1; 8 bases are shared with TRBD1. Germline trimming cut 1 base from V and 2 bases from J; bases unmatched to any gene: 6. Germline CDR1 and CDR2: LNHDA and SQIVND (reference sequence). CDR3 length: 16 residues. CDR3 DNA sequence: TGTGCCAGTAGTATAGGGGCGGGACAGGACAACACTGAAGCTTTCTTT. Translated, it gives CASSIGAGQDNTEAFF.

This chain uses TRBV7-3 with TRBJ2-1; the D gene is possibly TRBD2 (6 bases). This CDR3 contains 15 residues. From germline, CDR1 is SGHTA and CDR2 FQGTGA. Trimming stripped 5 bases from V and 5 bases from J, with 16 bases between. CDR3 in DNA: TGTGCCAGCAGCCGAGTGCCTAGCGCACACAATGAGCAGTTCTTC. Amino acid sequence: CASSRVPSAHNEQFF.

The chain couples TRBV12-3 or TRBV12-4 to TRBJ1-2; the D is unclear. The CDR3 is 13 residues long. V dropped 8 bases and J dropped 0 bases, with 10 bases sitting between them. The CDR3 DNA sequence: TGTGCCAGCTCCCCAGAATCTAACTATGGCTACACCTTC. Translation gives CASSPESNYGYTF.

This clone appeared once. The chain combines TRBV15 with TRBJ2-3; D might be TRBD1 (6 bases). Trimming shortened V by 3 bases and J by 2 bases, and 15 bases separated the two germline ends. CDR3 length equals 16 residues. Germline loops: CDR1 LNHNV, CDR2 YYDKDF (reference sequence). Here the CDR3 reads CATSRGEGVITDTQYF. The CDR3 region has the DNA TGTGCCACCAGCAGGGGAGAGGGGGTTATCACAGATACGCAGTATTTT.

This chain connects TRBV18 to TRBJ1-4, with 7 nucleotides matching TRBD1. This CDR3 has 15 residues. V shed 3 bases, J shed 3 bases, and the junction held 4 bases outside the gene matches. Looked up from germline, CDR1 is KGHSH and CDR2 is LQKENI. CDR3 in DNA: TGTGCCAGCTCACCCAATCAGGGGGCTAATGAAAAACTGTTTTTT. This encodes CASSPNQGANEKLFF. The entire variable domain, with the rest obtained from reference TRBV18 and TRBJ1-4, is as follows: NAGVMQNPRHLVRRRGQEARLRCSPMKGHSHVYWYRQLPEEGLKFMVYLQKENIIDESGMPKERFSAEFPKEGPSILRIQQVVRGDSAAYFCASSPNQGANEKLFFGSGTQLSVL.

CDR3 residues: CASSPAPGNYGYTF. In DNA form, the CDR3 reads TGTGCCAGCAGCCCCGCCCCAGGGAACTATGGCTACACCTTC. This rearrangement joins TRBV5-6 to TRBJ1-2; a weak D match, TRBD1 (5 bases). Germline V gene sequence: CDR1 SGHDT, CDR2 YYEEEE. CDR3 size: 14 residues. V was shortened by 4 bases and J by 2 bases, with 12 bases between the two germline ends.

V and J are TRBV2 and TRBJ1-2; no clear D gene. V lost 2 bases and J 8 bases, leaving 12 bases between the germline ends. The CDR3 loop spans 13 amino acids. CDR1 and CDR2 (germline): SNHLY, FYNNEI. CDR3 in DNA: TGTGCCAGCAGTGAATCCTTGCGGGGAGGCTACACCTTC. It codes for CASSESLRGGYTF.

CDR3 region: CASSFAQMYGYTF. The CDR3 DNA is TGTGCCAGCAGTTTTGCACAGATGTATGGCTACACCTTC. This rearrangement joins TRBV28 to TRBJ1-2; no firm D call. Germline CDR1 reads MDHEN; CDR2 reads SYDVKM. V was trimmed by 3 bases and J by 5 bases, leaving 10 bases between them. There are 13 residues in the CDR3.

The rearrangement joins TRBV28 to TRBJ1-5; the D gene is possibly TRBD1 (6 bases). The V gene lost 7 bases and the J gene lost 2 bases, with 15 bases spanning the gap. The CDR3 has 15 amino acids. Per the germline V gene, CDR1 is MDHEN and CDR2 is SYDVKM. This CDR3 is CASTPQGLRNQPQHF. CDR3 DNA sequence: TGTGCCAGCACCCCACAGGGTTTGCGCAATCAGCCCCAGCATTTT.